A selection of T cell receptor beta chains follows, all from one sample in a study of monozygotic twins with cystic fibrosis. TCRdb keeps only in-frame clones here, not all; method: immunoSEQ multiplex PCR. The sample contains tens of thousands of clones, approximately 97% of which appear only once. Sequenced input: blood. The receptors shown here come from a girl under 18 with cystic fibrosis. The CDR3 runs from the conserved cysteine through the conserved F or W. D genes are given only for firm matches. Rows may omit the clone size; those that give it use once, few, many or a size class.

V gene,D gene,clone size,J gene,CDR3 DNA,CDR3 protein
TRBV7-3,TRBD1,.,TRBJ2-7,TGTGCCAGCAGCCCCGACAGGGACCACGAGCAGTACTTC,CASSPDRDHEQYF
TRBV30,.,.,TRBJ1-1,TGTGCCTGGAGTGTAGGCAGCTTGAACACTGAAGCTTTCTTT,CAWSVGSLNTEAFF
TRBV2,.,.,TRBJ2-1,TGTGCCAGCAGTATTAACCCTACAGGGAGCTCCTACAATGAGCAGTTCTTC,CASSINPTGSSYNEQFF
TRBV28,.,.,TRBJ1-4,TGTGCCAGCGGGGACGGGGGGAATGAAAAACTGTTTTTT,CASGDGGNEKLFF
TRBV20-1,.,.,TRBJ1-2,TGCAGTGCTAGAGGAGGGAAAGGCTACACCTTC,CSARGGKGYTF
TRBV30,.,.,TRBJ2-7,TGTGCCTGGACCGCGGGACGGATGGACGACTACGAGCAGTACTTC,CAWTAGRMDDYEQYF
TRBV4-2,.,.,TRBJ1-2,TGTGCCAGCAGCCAAGATGGGGGTGGGGGACTAAGCTATGGCTACACCTTC,CASSQDGGGGLSYGYTF
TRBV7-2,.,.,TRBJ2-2,TGTGCCAGCAGCTTAGTTCTGGGACAGAACACCGGGGAGCTGTTTTTT,CASSLVLGQNTGELFF
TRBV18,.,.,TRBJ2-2,TGTGCCAGCTCACCCCTAAAGGACAGACGCACCGGGGAGCTGTTTTTT,CASSPLKDRRTGELFF
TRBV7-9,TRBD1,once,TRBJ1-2,TGTGCCAGCAGCGAAGGACAGGGGGCTGATGGCTACACCTTC,CASSEGQGADGYTF
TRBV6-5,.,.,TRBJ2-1,TGTGCCAGCAGTTACTATCTCGGGACCTCCGACAATGAGCAGTTCTTC,CASSYYLGTSDNEQFF
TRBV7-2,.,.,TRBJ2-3,TGTGCCAGCAGCTCCCGGGCCTCGCCCCGAAAACAAGATACGCAGTATTTT,CASSSRASPRKQDTQYF
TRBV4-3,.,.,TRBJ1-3,TGCGCCAGCAGCCAAGTTTCAGGGTTTGGAAACACCATATATTTT,CASSQVSGFGNTIYF
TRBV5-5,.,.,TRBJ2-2,TGTGCCAGCAGCTTGGAAGGGTTCGCGAACACCGGGGAGCTGTTTTTT,CASSLEGFANTGELFF
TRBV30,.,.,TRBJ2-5,TGTTCACTCTACGACAGCCAAGAGACCCAGTACTTC,CSLYDSQETQYF
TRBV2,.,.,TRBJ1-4,TGTGCCAGCAGCCGTCTTCTAAATGAAAAACTGTTTTTT,CASSRLLNEKLFF
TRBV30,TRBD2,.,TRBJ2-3,TGTGCCCCCACTAGCGGGCGCGCAGATACGCAGTATTTT,CAPTSGRADTQYF
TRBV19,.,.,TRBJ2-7,TGTGCCAGTAGTATAGATGGCGTGAGCTCCTACGAGCAGTACTTC,CASSIDGVSSYEQYF
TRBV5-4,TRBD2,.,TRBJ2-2,TGTGCCAGCAGCTTAGTCCTAGCGGGAAACACCGGGGAGCTGTTTTTT,CASSLVLAGNTGELFF
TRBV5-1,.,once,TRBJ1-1,TGCGCCAGCAGCTATACTGATGGTTACACTGAAGCTTTCTTT,CASSYTDGYTEAFF
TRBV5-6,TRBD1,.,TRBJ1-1,TGTGCCAGCAGCTTACCCACTTCCGGGACAGGCCTCCGTCCTGTAGCTTTCTTT,CASSLPTSGTGLRPVAFF
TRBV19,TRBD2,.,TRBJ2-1,TGTGCCAGTAGTATCGGAGCGGGATGGATCCCTGAGCAGTTCTTC,CASSIGAGWIPEQFF